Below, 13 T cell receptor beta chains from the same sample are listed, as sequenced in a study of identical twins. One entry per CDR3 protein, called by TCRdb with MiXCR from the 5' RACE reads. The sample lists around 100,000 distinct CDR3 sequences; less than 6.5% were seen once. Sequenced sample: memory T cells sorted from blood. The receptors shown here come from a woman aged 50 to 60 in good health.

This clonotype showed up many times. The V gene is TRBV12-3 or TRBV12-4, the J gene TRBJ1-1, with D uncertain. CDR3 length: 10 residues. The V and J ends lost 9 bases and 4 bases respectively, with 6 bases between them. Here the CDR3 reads CASGSTEAFF. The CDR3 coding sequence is TGTGCCAGTGGTAGCACTGAAGCTTTCTTT.

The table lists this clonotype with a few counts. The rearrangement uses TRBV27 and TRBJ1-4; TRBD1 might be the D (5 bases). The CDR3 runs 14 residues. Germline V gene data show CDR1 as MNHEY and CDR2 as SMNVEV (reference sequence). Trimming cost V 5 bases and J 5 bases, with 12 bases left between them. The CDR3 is CASSQGRQNEKLFF. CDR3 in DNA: TGTGCCAGCAGTCAGGGACGGCAAAATGAAAAACTGTTTTTT.

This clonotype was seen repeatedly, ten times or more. CDR3 sequence (DNA): TGTGCCAGCATTAGACAGGGGGTATCGGGAGAGACCCAGTACTTC. This codes for CASIRQGVSGETQYF. The genes are TRBV28 and TRBJ2-5; 9 bases match TRBD1. CDR1 MDHEN and CDR2 SYDVKM come from the germline V gene. This CDR3 comprises 15 residues. V gave up 7 bases and J gave up 4 bases; unmatched junction bases: 10.

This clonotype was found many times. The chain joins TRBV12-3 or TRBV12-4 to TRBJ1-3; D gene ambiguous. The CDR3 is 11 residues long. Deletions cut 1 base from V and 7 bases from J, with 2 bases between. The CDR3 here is CASSLVNTIYF. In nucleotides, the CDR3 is TGTGCCAGCAGTTTAGTGAACACCATATATTTT.

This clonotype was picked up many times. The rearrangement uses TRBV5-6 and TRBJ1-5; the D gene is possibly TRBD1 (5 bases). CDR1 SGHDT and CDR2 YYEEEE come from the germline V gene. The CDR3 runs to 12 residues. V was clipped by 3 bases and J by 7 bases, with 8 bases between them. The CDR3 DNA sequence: TGTGCCAGCAGCTCAAGGGGACAGCCCCAGCATTTT. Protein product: CASSSRGQPQHF.

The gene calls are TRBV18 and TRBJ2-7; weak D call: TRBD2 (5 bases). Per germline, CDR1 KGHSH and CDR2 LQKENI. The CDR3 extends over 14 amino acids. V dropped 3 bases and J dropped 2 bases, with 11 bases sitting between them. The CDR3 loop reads CASSPSGGAYEQYF. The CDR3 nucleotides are TGTGCCAGCTCACCGAGCGGTGGGGCCTACGAGCAGTACTTC. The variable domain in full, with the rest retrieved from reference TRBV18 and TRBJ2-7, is NAGVMQNPRHLVRRRGQEARLRCSPMKGHSHVYWYRQLPEEGLKFMVYLQKENIIDESGMPKERFSAEFPKEGPSILRIQQVVRGDSAAYFCASSPSGGAYEQYFGPGTRLTVT.

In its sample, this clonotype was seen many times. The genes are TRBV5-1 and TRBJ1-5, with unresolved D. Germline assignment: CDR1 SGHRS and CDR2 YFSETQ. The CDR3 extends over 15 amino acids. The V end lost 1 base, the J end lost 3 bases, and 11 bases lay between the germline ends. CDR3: CASSLSPGINQPQHF. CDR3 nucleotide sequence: TGCGCCAGCAGCTTGAGTCCCGGAATCAATCAGCCCCAGCATTTT.

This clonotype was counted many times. DNA for the CDR3: TGTGCCAGCAGCTTGGCCGGACAGGGGATGACCGAGACCCAGTACTTC. This codes for CASSLAGQGMTETQYF. The rearrangement links TRBV7-9 to TRBJ2-5; 9 bases are a match to TRBD1. V was clipped by 3 bases and J by 5 bases; unmatched bases: 10. The CDR3 has 16 residues. Per germline, CDR1 SEHNR and CDR2 FQNEAQ (reference sequence).

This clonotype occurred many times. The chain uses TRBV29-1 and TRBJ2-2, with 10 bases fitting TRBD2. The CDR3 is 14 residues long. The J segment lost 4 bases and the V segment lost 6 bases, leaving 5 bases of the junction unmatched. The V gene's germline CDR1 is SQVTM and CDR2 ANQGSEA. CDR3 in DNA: TGCAGCGTGGGGGCTAGCGGGAGCACCGGGGAGCTGTTTTTT. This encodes CSVGASGSTGELFF.

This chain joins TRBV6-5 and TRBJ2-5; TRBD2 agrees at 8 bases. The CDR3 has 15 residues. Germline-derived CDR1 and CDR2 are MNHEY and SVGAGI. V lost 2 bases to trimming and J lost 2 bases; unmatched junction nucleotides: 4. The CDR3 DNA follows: TGTGCCAGCAGTTACGGGTCTAGCGGGCAAGAGACCCAGTACTTC. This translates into CASSYGSSGQETQYF.

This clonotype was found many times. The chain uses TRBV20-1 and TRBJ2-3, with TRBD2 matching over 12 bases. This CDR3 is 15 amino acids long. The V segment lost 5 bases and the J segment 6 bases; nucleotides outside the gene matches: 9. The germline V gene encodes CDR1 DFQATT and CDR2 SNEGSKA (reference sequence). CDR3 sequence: CSALLRLAGVDTQYF. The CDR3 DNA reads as TGCAGTGCTCTCTTAAGACTAGCGGGAGTTGATACGCAGTATTTT.

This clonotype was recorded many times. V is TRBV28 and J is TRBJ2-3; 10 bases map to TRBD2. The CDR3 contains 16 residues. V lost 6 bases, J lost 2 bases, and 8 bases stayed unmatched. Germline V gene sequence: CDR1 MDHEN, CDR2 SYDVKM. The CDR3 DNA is TGTGCCAGCAGATCCTATAGCGGGAGGAACACAGATACGCAGTATTTT. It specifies CASRSYSGRNTDTQYF. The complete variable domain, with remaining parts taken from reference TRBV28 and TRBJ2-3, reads DVKVTQSSRYLVKRTGEKVFLECVQDMDHENMFWYRQDPGLGLRLIYFSYDVKMKEKGDIPEGYSVSREKKERFSLILESASTNQTSMYLCASRSYSGRNTDTQYFGPGTRLTVL.

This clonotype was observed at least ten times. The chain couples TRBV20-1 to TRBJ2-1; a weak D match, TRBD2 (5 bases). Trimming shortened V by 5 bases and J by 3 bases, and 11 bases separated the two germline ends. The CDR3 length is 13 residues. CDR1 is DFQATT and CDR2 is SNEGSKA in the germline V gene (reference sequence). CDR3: CSAFHRDYNEQFF. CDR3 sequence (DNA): TGCAGTGCTTTTCACCGGGACTACAATGAGCAGTTCTTC.